This T cell receptor (beta chain) was documented in a study of T cells after yellow fever vaccination. Study-level findings and limits: Relatively few clonotypes were ones that appeared in both CD4 and CD8 compartments. The booster response re-showed most primary clones: 95% to 96% CD4, 88% CD8. Weaker in magnitude, the secondary response showed a faster peak on day 5 versus 15.

There are many counts of this clonotype. Its specificity is unknown. CDR3 length: 16 amino acids. V gave up 1 base and J gave up 1 base, with 11 bases separating them. Per the germline V gene, CDR1 is SGHRS and CDR2 is YFSETQ. TCRdb recomputed calls from the 5' RACE reads with MiXCR, one row per CDR3 protein. Of 250,000 or so distinct CDR3 sequences detected, about 7.1% appear once; the ten largest clones hold about 0.85%. The gene calls are TRBV5-1 and TRBJ2-2, with unresolved D. This receptor was obtained from a man aged 30 to 39 who received the YFV17D yellow fever vaccine. The specimen was CD4+ T cells sorted from PBMCs, collected 15 days after the yellow fever booster vaccination. CDR3 DNA sequence: TGCGCCAGCAGCTTGCTTTCTCGGCAGAACACCGGGGAGCTGTTTTTT. Translation gives CASSLLSRQNTGELFF.